The rows below give T cell receptor beta chains drawn from one sample of a study of T cells in Graves' hyperthyroidism and ophthalmopathy. From the multiplex PCR reads, TCRdb called clonotypes with MiXCR, one entry per CDR3 protein. The profile shows 540,000 or so distinct CDR3 sequences, 15% to 19% of them singletons. The specimen sequenced was blood. All receptors derive from a woman aged 25 to 39 with Graves' hyperthyroidism. Each CDR3 is given with its conserved first and last residue. The D gene is left open where the match is weak. Part of the rows lack a size; the others show once, few, many or a class for expanded clones.

d_gene: NA
j_gene: TRBJ2-1
v_gene: TRBV11-2
abundance: NA
CDR3nt: TGTGCCAGCAGCAACGACAGGCTCGGTGAGCAGTTCTTC
CDR3aa: CASSNDRLGEQFF

d_gene: TRBD2
j_gene: TRBJ2-2
v_gene: TRBV6-2/TRBV6-3
abundance: NA
CDR3nt: TGTGCCAGCAGTTACTTACAACCGGGACTAGCGATGAACACCGGGGAGCTGTTTTTT
CDR3aa: CASSYLQPGLAMNTGELFF

d_gene: NA
j_gene: TRBJ2-3
v_gene: TRBV27
abundance: many
CDR3nt: TGTGCCAGCAGTCGCAACAAAGGGGGTTCCGATACGCAGTATTTT
CDR3aa: CASSRNKGGSDTQYF

d_gene: TRBD2
j_gene: TRBJ2-1
v_gene: TRBV10-2
abundance: few
CDR3nt: TGCGCCAGCAGAGAGACTAGCGGAACCTACAATGAGCAGTTCTTC
CDR3aa: CASRETSGTYNEQFF

d_gene: TRBD2
j_gene: TRBJ2-7
v_gene: TRBV2
abundance: NA
CDR3nt: TGTGCCAGCAAGACCGGACTAGCGGGAGGGCCAAACGAGCAGTACTTC
CDR3aa: CASKTGLAGGPNEQYF

d_gene: NA
j_gene: TRBJ2-3
v_gene: TRBV12-3/TRBV12-4
abundance: many
CDR3nt: TGTGCCAGCAGGCAAGAGGTCCGGGGGGATACGCAGTATTTT
CDR3aa: CASRQEVRGDTQYF

d_gene: NA
j_gene: TRBJ2-7
v_gene: TRBV5-1
abundance: many
CDR3nt: TGTGCCAGCAGCTTCGCAGGGACCTACGAGCAGTACTTC
CDR3aa: CASSFAGTYEQYF

d_gene: NA
j_gene: TRBJ1-1
v_gene: TRBV5-6
abundance: NA
CDR3nt: TGTGCCAGCAGCTCGACGACCTCAGTTTGGGGCTTCTACACTGAAGCTTTCTTT
CDR3aa: CASSSTTSVWGFYTEAFF

d_gene: TRBD2
j_gene: TRBJ2-6
v_gene: TRBV7-2
abundance: NA
CDR3nt: TGTGCCAGCAGTCAGAGCGGGAGGGCCGCTGGGGCCAACGTCCTGACTTTC
CDR3aa: CASSQSGRAAGANVLTF

d_gene: TRBD1
j_gene: TRBJ1-1
v_gene: TRBV19
abundance: few
CDR3nt: TGTGCCAGTAGTGCCCGGACAGGGGTTGACGGTGAAGCTTTCTTT
CDR3aa: CASSARTGVDGEAFF

d_gene: TRBD2
j_gene: TRBJ2-3
v_gene: TRBV6-1
abundance: many
CDR3nt: TGTGCCAGCAGTCCCTGGGGAAAAATAGCGGGAGGCACAGATACGCAGTATTTT
CDR3aa: CASSPWGKIAGGTDTQYF

d_gene: NA
j_gene: TRBJ2-1
v_gene: TRBV7-9
abundance: many
CDR3nt: TGTGCCAGCAGCTTGGCGGGGAGTATGGATGAGCAGTTCTTC
CDR3aa: CASSLAGSMDEQFF

d_gene: NA
j_gene: TRBJ2-7
v_gene: TRBV7-9
abundance: NA
CDR3nt: TGTGCCAGCAGCAAACCCACCTACTACGAGCAGTACTTC
CDR3aa: CASSKPTYYEQYF

d_gene: NA
j_gene: TRBJ1-1
v_gene: TRBV5-6
abundance: NA
CDR3nt: TGTGCCAGCAGCTTGGCCCTGGGCCGGGAAACTGAAGCTTTCTTT
CDR3aa: CASSLALGRETEAFF

d_gene: TRBD2
j_gene: TRBJ2-2
v_gene: TRBV12-5
abundance: NA
CDR3nt: TGTGCTTGTGGACTAGGACTAGCGACCGGGGAGCTGTTCTTT
CDR3aa: CACGLGLATGELFF

d_gene: NA
j_gene: TRBJ1-1
v_gene: TRBV2
abundance: few
CDR3nt: TGTGCCAGCAGCCTAGACGAGGAGAACACTGAAGCTTTCTTT
CDR3aa: CASSLDEENTEAFF

d_gene: NA
j_gene: TRBJ2-1
v_gene: TRBV7-6
abundance: NA
CDR3nt: TGTGCCAGCAGCTTAGGTAGCTTCTCCAATGAGCAGTTCTTC
CDR3aa: CASSLGSFSNEQFF

d_gene: TRBD2
j_gene: TRBJ2-1
v_gene: TRBV5-5
abundance: many
CDR3nt: TGTGCCAGCAGCCTGGGGGGATTAGCGGGACCCAATGAGCAGTTCTTC
CDR3aa: CASSLGGLAGPNEQFF

d_gene: TRBD2
j_gene: TRBJ2-1
v_gene: TRBV30
abundance: NA
CDR3nt: TGTGCCTGGGGTCTAGCGGGAGACTCCTACAATGAGCAGTTCTTC
CDR3aa: CAWGLAGDSYNEQFF

d_gene: NA
j_gene: TRBJ1-4
v_gene: TRBV20-1
abundance: few
CDR3nt: TGCAGTGCTCGGGGGGGCGCGCCTAATGAAAAACTGTTTTTT
CDR3aa: CSARGGAPNEKLFF

d_gene: TRBD1
j_gene: TRBJ2-6
v_gene: TRBV9
abundance: NA
CDR3nt: TGTGCCAGCAGCGTAGAGCGGGACAGGGGGACAGGGGCCAACGTCCTGACTTTC
CDR3aa: CASSVERDRGTGANVLTF

d_gene: TRBD2
j_gene: TRBJ2-3
v_gene: TRBV6-2/TRBV6-3
abundance: NA
CDR3nt: TGTGCCAGCAGTCAGGGGTGGCTAGCGGGGTCAGATACGCAGTATTTT
CDR3aa: CASSQGWLAGSDTQYF

d_gene: NA
j_gene: TRBJ1-1
v_gene: TRBV6-5
abundance: few
CDR3nt: TGTGCCAGCAGTTACTCCGGGGCTGGCACTGAAGCTTTCTTT
CDR3aa: CASSYSGAGTEAFF

d_gene: TRBD2
j_gene: TRBJ2-1
v_gene: TRBV14
abundance: many
CDR3nt: TGTGCCAGCAGCCAAACCAGAGGACTAGCGGGAAGCAACAATGAGCAGTTCTTC
CDR3aa: CASSQTRGLAGSNNEQFF

d_gene: TRBD1
j_gene: TRBJ1-2
v_gene: TRBV15
abundance: NA
CDR3nt: TGTGCCACCGGAGCGATGGACAGGGCCCCCTATGGCTACACCTTC
CDR3aa: CATGAMDRAPYGYTF

d_gene: TRBD1
j_gene: TRBJ1-5
v_gene: TRBV19
abundance: NA
CDR3nt: TGTGCCAGTAGTATGGCGGGCAGCCGGCCAGGGGGGCCCCAGCATTTT
CDR3aa: CASSMAGSRPGGPQHF